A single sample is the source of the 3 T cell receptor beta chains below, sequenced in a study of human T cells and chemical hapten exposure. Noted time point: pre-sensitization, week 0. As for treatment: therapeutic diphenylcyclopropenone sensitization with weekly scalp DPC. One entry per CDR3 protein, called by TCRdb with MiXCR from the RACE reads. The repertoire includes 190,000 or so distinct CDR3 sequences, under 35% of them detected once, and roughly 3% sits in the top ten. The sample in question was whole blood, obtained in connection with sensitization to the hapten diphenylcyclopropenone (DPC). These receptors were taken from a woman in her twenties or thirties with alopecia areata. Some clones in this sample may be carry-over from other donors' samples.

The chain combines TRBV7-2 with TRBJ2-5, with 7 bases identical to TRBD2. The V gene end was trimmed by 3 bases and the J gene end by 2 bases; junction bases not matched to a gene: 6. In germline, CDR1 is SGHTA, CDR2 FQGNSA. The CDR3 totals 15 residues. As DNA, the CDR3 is TGTGCCAGCAGCTTCGGCGGGAGAAGACAAGAGACCCAGTACTTC. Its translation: CASSFGGRRQETQYF. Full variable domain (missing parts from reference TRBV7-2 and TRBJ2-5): GAGVSQSPSNKVTEKGKDVELRCDPISGHTALYWYRQSLGQGLEFLIYFQGNSAPDKSGLPSDRFSAERTGGSVSTLTIQRTQQEDSAVYLCASSFGGRRQETQYFGPGTRLLVL.

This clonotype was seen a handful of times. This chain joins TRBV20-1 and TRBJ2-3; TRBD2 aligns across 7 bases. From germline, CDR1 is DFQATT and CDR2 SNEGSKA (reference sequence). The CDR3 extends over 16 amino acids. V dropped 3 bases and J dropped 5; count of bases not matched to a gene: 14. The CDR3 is CSASFLARESEDTQYF. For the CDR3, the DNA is TGCAGTGCTAGTTTTCTCGCGCGGGAGTCGGAAGATACGCAGTATTTT.

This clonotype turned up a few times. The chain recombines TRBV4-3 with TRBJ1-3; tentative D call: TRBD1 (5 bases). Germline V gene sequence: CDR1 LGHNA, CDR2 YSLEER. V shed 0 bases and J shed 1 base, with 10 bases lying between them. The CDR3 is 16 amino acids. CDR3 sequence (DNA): TGCGCCAGCAGCCAAGATTGGGGGGGATCTGGAAACACCATATATTTT. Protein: CASSQDWGGSGNTIYF.